These T cell receptor beta chains were read from a single sample in a study of OX40 agonist ivuxolimab in advanced cancers. Clones were read by immunoSEQ multiplex PCR, and TCRdb kept only the in-frame ones, dropping some. The table includes tens of thousands of clones, about 91% detected once. Sequences were derived from CD4+ or CD8+ T cells sorted from blood, sampled in a trial of the OX40 agonist ivuxolimab. Receptors originate from an adult with an advanced solid tumor such as melanoma, head and neck, liver or kidney cancer. CDR3s include the opening cysteine and the closing phenylalanine or tryptophan. A D gene is named only where the DNA matches it firmly. A clone size is listed for some rows: how often the clone was seen (once, few, many), or a class if it is expanded.

V gene: TRBV11-2
J gene: TRBJ2-5
clone size: .
D gene: .
CDR3 DNA: TGTGCCAGCAGCTTAGAACCTGGGGAGACCCAGTACTTC
CDR3 protein: CASSLEPGETQYF

V gene: TRBV7-8
J gene: TRBJ2-7
clone size: .
D gene: .
CDR3 DNA: TGTGCCAGCAGTAATTTGGTGATCGGGACCTACGAGCAGTACTTC
CDR3 protein: CASSNLVIGTYEQYF

V gene: TRBV20-1
J gene: TRBJ1-1
clone size: .
D gene: .
CDR3 DNA: TGCAGTGCTAGACCGGGATTCGAAGCTTTCTTT
CDR3 protein: CSARPGFEAFF

V gene: TRBV7-9
J gene: TRBJ1-2
clone size: .
D gene: .
CDR3 DNA: TGTGCCAGCAGCTTAGGAACAGACCTACGGGGCTACACCTTC
CDR3 protein: CASSLGTDLRGYTF

V gene: TRBV5-1
J gene: TRBJ2-3
clone size: few
D gene: .
CDR3 DNA: TGCGCCAGCAGCTTGTACAGCACAGATACGCAGTATTTT
CDR3 protein: CASSLYSTDTQYF

V gene: TRBV10-3
J gene: TRBJ1-1
clone size: .
D gene: .
CDR3 DNA: TGTGCCGCCCACGGTAACACTGAAGCTTTCTTT
CDR3 protein: CAAHGNTEAFF

V gene: TRBV15
J gene: TRBJ2-3
clone size: .
D gene: .
CDR3 DNA: TGTGCCACCAGCAGAGAGCAAGAGGGAGATACGCAGTATTTT
CDR3 protein: CATSREQEGDTQYF

V gene: TRBV7-6
J gene: TRBJ2-7
clone size: .
D gene: TRBD1
CDR3 DNA: TGTGCCAGCAGTTCCCATACCGGGACAGACTACGAGCAGTACTTC
CDR3 protein: CASSSHTGTDYEQYF

V gene: TRBV29-1
J gene: TRBJ2-2
clone size: .
D gene: TRBD2
CDR3 DNA: TGCAGCGTTGAAGTAGCGGGATACACCGGGGAGCTGTTTTTT
CDR3 protein: CSVEVAGYTGELFF

V gene: TRBV27
J gene: TRBJ2-7
clone size: .
D gene: TRBD1
CDR3 DNA: TGTGCCAGCACAACCTCTGGGACAGGACCTTACGAGCAGTACTTC
CDR3 protein: CASTTSGTGPYEQYF

V gene: TRBV2
J gene: TRBJ2-7
clone size: .
D gene: .
CDR3 DNA: TGTGCCAGCAGCGACAGGTACTCCTACGAGCAGTACTTC
CDR3 protein: CASSDRYSYEQYF

V gene: TRBV13
J gene: TRBJ2-3
clone size: .
D gene: TRBD2
CDR3 DNA: TGTGCCAGCAGCCGGACTAGCGGTTTCACAGATACGCAGTATTTT
CDR3 protein: CASSRTSGFTDTQYF

V gene: TRBV5-6
J gene: TRBJ2-7
clone size: .
D gene: .
CDR3 DNA: TGTGCCAGCAGAAATTTAGGGGGGACAAAGGCCTACGAGCAGTACTTC
CDR3 protein: CASRNLGGTKAYEQYF

V gene: TRBV9
J gene: TRBJ1-4
clone size: few
D gene: TRBD1
CDR3 DNA: TGTGCCAGCAGCGTAGGTCCAGGGGGGAATGAAAAACTGTTTTTT
CDR3 protein: CASSVGPGGNEKLFF

V gene: TRBV7-9
J gene: TRBJ2-2
clone size: .
D gene: .
CDR3 DNA: TGTGCCAGCAGCCACCTCCCGGGAGACGGCACCGGGGAGCTGTTTTTT
CDR3 protein: CASSHLPGDGTGELFF

V gene: TRBV28
J gene: TRBJ2-5
clone size: .
D gene: TRBD1
CDR3 DNA: TGTGCCAGCAGTCAGGACAGGGGAGGAGGGCAAGAGACCCAGTACTTC
CDR3 protein: CASSQDRGGGQETQYF

V gene: TRBV7-8
J gene: TRBJ2-1
clone size: .
D gene: TRBD2
CDR3 DNA: TGTGCCAGCAGACCAGGGACTAGCGGGAATTACAATGAGCAGTTCTTC
CDR3 protein: CASRPGTSGNYNEQFF

V gene: TRBV6-1
J gene: TRBJ1-2
clone size: .
D gene: .
CDR3 DNA: TGTGCCAGCAGTGAAGCGATCGGGTATGGCTACACCTTC
CDR3 protein: CASSEAIGYGYTF

V gene: TRBV4-3
J gene: TRBJ2-1
clone size: .
D gene: .
CDR3 DNA: TGCGCCAGCAGCCCTAAACAGGGATTCAATGAGCAGTTCTTC
CDR3 protein: CASSPKQGFNEQFF

V gene: TRBV5-1
J gene: TRBJ2-1
clone size: .
D gene: TRBD2
CDR3 DNA: TGCGCCAGCAGCCCTTCGGTACTAGCGGGAGGGGAGTACAATGAGCAGTTCTTC
CDR3 protein: CASSPSVLAGGEYNEQFF

V gene: TRBV4-1
J gene: TRBJ2-7
clone size: .
D gene: .
CDR3 DNA: TGCGCCAGCAGCCAACCCCCGGGGAGTAAGGCCTACGAGCAGTACTTC
CDR3 protein: CASSQPPGSKAYEQYF

V gene: TRBV19
J gene: TRBJ2-4
clone size: .
D gene: TRBD2
CDR3 DNA: TGTGCCAGTAGCGGGAGGGCCCTCAGGGACATTCAGTACTTC
CDR3 protein: CASSGRALRDIQYF

V gene: TRBV19
J gene: TRBJ2-1
clone size: .
D gene: TRBD2
CDR3 DNA: TGTGCCAGTATGGGGTGGGGAGGGCGGTACAATGAGCAGTTCTTC
CDR3 protein: CASMGWGGRYNEQFF

V gene: TRBV28
J gene: TRBJ1-1
clone size: .
D gene: .
CDR3 DNA: TGTGCCAGCAGTTTGGGGGTGAACACTGAAGCTTTCTTT
CDR3 protein: CASSLGVNTEAFF

V gene: TRBV4-3
J gene: TRBJ1-1
clone size: .
D gene: .
CDR3 DNA: TGCGCCAGCAGCCAAGATGGGGCAGGGGAGAACACTGAAGCTTTCTTT
CDR3 protein: CASSQDGAGENTEAFF

V gene: TRBV23-1
J gene: TRBJ2-4
clone size: .
D gene: .
CDR3 DNA: TGCGCCAGCAGTCCCAGGGGGGGACAGCCTAGGCGAGCCAAAAACATTCAGTACTTC
CDR3 protein: CASSPRGGQPRRAKNIQYF

V gene: TRBV28
J gene: TRBJ2-1
clone size: .
D gene: .
CDR3 DNA: TGTGCCAGCAGTGTTTGGGGGGTCGATGAGCAGTTCTTC
CDR3 protein: CASSVWGVDEQFF

V gene: TRBV7-3
J gene: TRBJ2-1
clone size: .
D gene: TRBD2
CDR3 DNA: TGTGCCAGTTCACTAGCGGGAGCTAACAATGAGCAGTTCTTC
CDR3 protein: CASSLAGANNEQFF

V gene: TRBV28
J gene: TRBJ2-5
clone size: .
D gene: TRBD2
CDR3 DNA: TGTGCCAGCAGTTCTGAGGGCTACCCACTAGCGGGCCTACAAGAGACCCAGTACTTC
CDR3 protein: CASSSEGYPLAGLQETQYF

V gene: TRBV6-5
J gene: TRBJ1-1
clone size: .
D gene: .
CDR3 DNA: TGTGCCAGCAGTTACCTACAGGTGAACACTGAAGCTTTCTTT
CDR3 protein: CASSYLQVNTEAFF

V gene: TRBV27
J gene: TRBJ2-7
clone size: .
D gene: TRBD1
CDR3 DNA: TGTGCCAGCCACAAACCGGGACAGACCTACGAGCAGTACTTC
CDR3 protein: CASHKPGQTYEQYF

V gene: TRBV4-2
J gene: TRBJ2-1
clone size: .
D gene: .
CDR3 DNA: TGTGCCAGCAGCCAATACGTTGGCAATGAGCAGTTCTTC
CDR3 protein: CASSQYVGNEQFF

V gene: TRBV6-5
J gene: TRBJ1-3
clone size: .
D gene: .
CDR3 DNA: TGTGCCAGCAGTCCCGAGGACCGCTCTGGAAACACCATATATTTT
CDR3 protein: CASSPEDRSGNTIYF

V gene: TRBV9
J gene: TRBJ1-5
clone size: .
D gene: .
CDR3 DNA: TGTGCCAGCAGCGTCGAAGGAAATAGCAATCAGCCCCAGCATTTT
CDR3 protein: CASSVEGNSNQPQHF

V gene: TRBV6-1
J gene: TRBJ2-7
clone size: once
D gene: TRBD2
CDR3 DNA: TGTGCCAGCAGCAAGACTAGCGGGATTCTTCTCGGGCAGTACTTC
CDR3 protein: CASSKTSGILLGQYF

V gene: TRBV19
J gene: TRBJ2-2
clone size: .
D gene: TRBD2
CDR3 DNA: TGTGCCAGCCAAACACGGGGGGCCGGGGAGCTGTTTTTT
CDR3 protein: CASQTRGAGELFF

V gene: TRBV6-5
J gene: TRBJ2-1
clone size: .
D gene: TRBD2
CDR3 DNA: TGTGCCAGCAGTTACTCCGGGACTAGCGCCGGTGAGCAGTTCTTC
CDR3 protein: CASSYSGTSAGEQFF

V gene: TRBV27
J gene: TRBJ1-2
clone size: .
D gene: TRBD1
CDR3 DNA: TGTGCCAGCACTCCGAAGGGGGCGGGCTACACCTTC
CDR3 protein: CASTPKGAGYTF

V gene: TRBV5-6
J gene: TRBJ2-1
clone size: .
D gene: .
CDR3 DNA: TGTGCCAGCAGTCGGGGCCAGAGCTCCTACAATGAGCAGTTCTTC
CDR3 protein: CASSRGQSSYNEQFF

V gene: TRBV10-2
J gene: TRBJ2-7
clone size: once
D gene: TRBD1
CDR3 DNA: TGCGCCAGCAGTGCTATACAGGGGACCCTTGACGAGCAGTACTTC
CDR3 protein: CASSAIQGTLDEQYF

V gene: TRBV7-7
J gene: TRBJ1-4
clone size: .
D gene: TRBD1
CDR3 DNA: TGTGCCAGCAGCCCAAACACCGGGACAGATAATGAAAAACTGTTTTTT
CDR3 protein: CASSPNTGTDNEKLFF

V gene: TRBV4-1
J gene: TRBJ1-2
clone size: few
D gene: .
CDR3 DNA: TGCGCCAGCAGCCAGGATGCCAGGGTACCCCTATATGGCTACACCTTC
CDR3 protein: CASSQDARVPLYGYTF

V gene: TRBV4-1
J gene: TRBJ1-1
clone size: .
D gene: .
CDR3 DNA: TGCGCCAGCAGCCAAGGGGAGAGTGAGGGGACTGAAGCTTTCTTT
CDR3 protein: CASSQGESEGTEAFF

V gene: TRBV27
J gene: TRBJ1-5
clone size: .
D gene: TRBD1
CDR3 DNA: TGTGCCAGCAGTCCGGGGGCAGGGGGGTATCAGAGCAATCAGCCCCAGCATTTT
CDR3 protein: CASSPGAGGYQSNQPQHF

V gene: TRBV7-9
J gene: TRBJ2-5
clone size: .
D gene: .
CDR3 DNA: TGTGCCAGCAGCTTACAGGACGGGGAGACCCAGTACTTC
CDR3 protein: CASSLQDGETQYF

V gene: TRBV7-9
J gene: TRBJ1-2
clone size: few
D gene: .
CDR3 DNA: TGTGCCAGCCCCCTCTCAGGGAAGGACTATGGCTACACCTTC
CDR3 protein: CASPLSGKDYGYTF

V gene: TRBV4-3
J gene: TRBJ2-1
clone size: .
D gene: TRBD2
CDR3 DNA: TGCGCCAGCAGCGAGAGGACTAGCGGAGAGACCCTCCATGAGCAGTTCTTC
CDR3 protein: CASSERTSGETLHEQFF